Listed below are T cell receptor beta chains from one sample, sequenced in a study of cytomegalovirus exposure and HLA in healthy donors. Generated by immunoSEQ multiplex PCR, the TCRdb table keeps only in-frame clones and is missing some. The data contain 140,000 to 150,000 clones, 77% of them seen just once; the ten biggest clones take up 3.5% to 5%. The sequencing sample was made of PBMCs. These receptors came from a male donor in good health and CMV-seronegative. The CDR3 runs from the conserved cysteine through the conserved F or W. D genes are given only for firm matches. A row's size may be missing; if present it is once, few, many or a size class.

V,size,D,J,DNA,CDR3
TRBV11-3,.,.,TRBJ2-5,TGTGCCAGCAGCTTACGGGGAGCTACCCAGACCCAGTACTTC,CASSLRGATQTQYF
TRBV7-8,.,.,TRBJ2-5,TGTGCCAGCAGCTTAGGAGGACAGCCAAAAGAGACCCAGTACTTC,CASSLGGQPKETQYF
TRBV11-1,.,.,TRBJ1-4,TGTGCCAGCAGCTTAGCAGGGGTCGCTAATGAAAAACTGTTTTTT,CASSLAGVANEKLFF
TRBV19,.,TRBD2,TRBJ2-7,TGTGCCAGTAGTATAGGGGGGGGATTGACCTACGAGCAGTACTTC,CASSIGGGLTYEQYF
TRBV6-1,once,.,TRBJ1-2,TGTGCCAGCAAAAGACAAGATAACTATGGCTACACCTTC,CASKRQDNYGYTF
TRBV30,.,TRBD1,TRBJ1-1,TGTGCCAGATTAGGACAGGGGAACACTGAAGCTTTCTTT,CARLGQGNTEAFF
TRBV7-9,.,.,TRBJ2-1,TGTGCCAGCAGCTCTACCGGACAGAATGAGCAGTTCTTC,CASSSTGQNEQFF
TRBV29-1,.,TRBD1,TRBJ2-5,TGCAGCGTTGACCGGGACAGAAAAAGGGAGACCCAGTACTTC,CSVDRDRKRETQYF
TRBV6-5,once,TRBD2,TRBJ2-1,TGTGCCAGCAGTCGGACTAGCGGGGGGGATGAGCAGTTCTTC,CASSRTSGGDEQFF
TRBV19,many,.,TRBJ2-2,TGTGCCAGTAGTATTGTAGGGGACACCGGGGAGCTGTTTTTT,CASSIVGDTGELFF
TRBV4-1,.,TRBD2,TRBJ2-1,TGCGCCAGCAGCCATGTAGCGGGGGGGCAGGATGAGCAGTTCTTC,CASSHVAGGQDEQFF
TRBV18,few,.,TRBJ1-1,TGTGCCAGCTCTCTAGGGACTCCACTGAACACTGAAGCTTTCTTT,CASSLGTPLNTEAFF
TRBV29-1,.,.,TRBJ2-3,TGCAGCGTTGAAAACTCTGCCGCAGATACGCAGTATTTT,CSVENSAADTQYF
TRBV9,.,TRBD2,TRBJ2-5,TGTGCCAGCAGCCCAGGGACTATTGAGACCCAGTACTTC,CASSPGTIETQYF
TRBV6-1,.,TRBD1,TRBJ1-5,TGTGCCAGTCTATCCGGGACAGCCAATCAGCCCCAGCATTTT,CASLSGTANQPQHF
TRBV10-3,.,.,TRBJ2-7,TGTGCCATCAGTGAGTCGGGGCAGGCCTCTACGAAGCAGTACTTC,CAISESGQASTKQYF
TRBV4-1,.,.,TRBJ2-7,TGCGCCAGCAGCCAAGAGGTACTAACCTACGAGCAGTACTTC,CASSQEVLTYEQYF
TRBV4-2,.,.,TRBJ1-4,TGTGCCAGCAGCCAACATCAGGCCACAACTAATGAAAAACTGTTTTTT,CASSQHQATTNEKLFF
TRBV7-7,.,.,TRBJ1-4,TGTGCTAGCAGCTTAGGGACGCCGGGGGAAAAACTGTTTTTT,CASSLGTPGEKLFF
TRBV15,.,.,TRBJ2-4,TGTGCCACCAGCAGAGATCTGGGGCTGCAAGCCAAAAACATTCAGTACTTC,CATSRDLGLQAKNIQYF
TRBV5-4,.,.,TRBJ1-1,TGTGCCAGCAGTCCCGGGGGTACAGGGAACACTGAAGCTTTCTTT,CASSPGGTGNTEAFF
TRBV6-5,.,TRBD1,TRBJ1-1,TGTGCCAGCAGTTCGACAGGGGGGACTGAAGCTTTCTTT,CASSSTGGTEAFF
TRBV15,.,.,TRBJ1-1,TGTGCCACCAGCAGAGTCCCTGGAGGGCTGAACACTGAAGCTTTCTTT,CATSRVPGGLNTEAFF
TRBV19,.,.,TRBJ1-4,TGTGCCAGTAACGCAGGGGTCCCCTATGCGGATGAAAAACTGTTTTTT,CASNAGVPYADEKLFF
TRBV6-1,.,TRBD1,TRBJ1-2,TGTGCCAGCAGGGTACTTCAGGGGGCAGATTATGGCTACACCTTC,CASRVLQGADYGYTF
TRBV5-4,few,TRBD1,TRBJ1-3,TGTGCCAGCAGCTTGGACCCAGGGGGAGGAAACACCATATATTTT,CASSLDPGGGNTIYF
TRBV5-1,.,.,TRBJ2-4,TGCGCCAGCAGCTCCGCGGGTGCCAAAAACATTCAGTACTTC,CASSSAGAKNIQYF
TRBV7-9,.,.,TRBJ1-6,TGTGCCAGCAGCCTGGGGGCTGGTATGAATTCACCCCTCCACTTT,CASSLGAGMNSPLHF
TRBV4-2,.,.,TRBJ1-5,TGTGCCAGCAGCCAAGAGGGAGGTGGCAATCAGCCCCAGCATTTT,CASSQEGGGNQPQHF
TRBV11-2,few,TRBD1,TRBJ2-7,TGTGCCAGCAGCTTAACCGGGACAGGGTTGTACGAGCAGTACTTC,CASSLTGTGLYEQYF
TRBV11-2,few,TRBD1,TRBJ2-3,TGTGCCAGCAGCTCAATCAGGGGGCTCACAGATACGCAGTATTTT,CASSSIRGLTDTQYF
TRBV6-5,.,TRBD2,TRBJ2-3,TGTGCCAGCAGTTCTCTAGCGGGGGGGCCGGATACGCAGTATTTT,CASSSLAGGPDTQYF
TRBV18,once,TRBD1,TRBJ1-1,TGTGCCAGCTCACCCCGGACAGGGTACGGTGAAGCTTTCTTT,CASSPRTGYGEAFF
TRBV19,once,TRBD1,TRBJ1-6,TGTGCCAGTAGTATTAACAGGGGTTCACCCCTCCACTTT,CASSINRGSPLHF
TRBV11-2,.,.,TRBJ2-2,TGTGCCAGCAGCTCCCGGGGTCACACCGGGGAGCTGTTTTTT,CASSSRGHTGELFF
TRBV5-1,.,TRBD2,TRBJ2-5,TGCGCCAGCAGTTGGACTAGAGAGACCCAGTACTTC,CASSWTRETQYF
TRBV6-5,.,.,TRBJ1-2,TGTGCCAGCAGTTACGAGGGTAGGAACTATGGCTACACCTTC,CASSYEGRNYGYTF
TRBV7-9,few,.,TRBJ1-2,TGTGCCAGCAGCTTAGGAACAGGGATTGGCTACACCTTC,CASSLGTGIGYTF
TRBV7-6,.,.,TRBJ2-1,TGTGCCAGCAGCTTAGAAAGGGGTTATGAGCAGTTCTTC,CASSLERGYEQFF
TRBV7-9,.,.,TRBJ1-4,TGTGCCACTCGTTGGGCAGGGGATGAAAAACTGTTTTTT,CATRWAGDEKLFF
TRBV5-1,.,.,TRBJ2-6,TGCGCCAGCAGCTCTCAGGGGACCGGGGCCAACGGCCTGACTTTC,CASSSQGTGANGLTF
TRBV6-5,.,.,TRBJ1-1,TGTGCCAGCAGCGGGGGGTACACTGAAGCTTTCTTT,CASSGGYTEAFF
TRBV27,few,TRBD1,TRBJ2-2,TGTGCCAGCAGTTTTCTGGGACAGGGGGCCGGTACCGGGGAGCTGTTTTTT,CASSFLGQGAGTGELFF
TRBV2,.,.,TRBJ2-1,TGTGCCACAAGAAGAGGGGGGGCGATGGGCAATGAGCAGTTCTTC,CATRRGGAMGNEQFF
TRBV7-2,.,.,TRBJ1-5,TGTGCCAGCAGCTTAGCTAGCGGGCCCCAGCATTTT,CASSLASGPQHF
TRBV18,few,TRBD1,TRBJ2-2,TGTGCCAGCTCACCGGGACAGGGCACCGGGGAGCTGTTTTTT,CASSPGQGTGELFF
TRBV18,few,TRBD1,TRBJ1-2,TGTGCCAGCTCACTAATGACAGGGGATGGCTACACCTTC,CASSLMTGDGYTF
TRBV5-8,once,.,TRBJ2-2,TGTGCCAGCAGCCCCGGGGGTATAATGGCCGGGGAGCTGTTTTTT,CASSPGGIMAGELFF
TRBV18,once,.,TRBJ2-7,TGTGCCAGCTCACCAGGCTTATCAGGAGGATACGAGCAGTACTTC,CASSPGLSGGYEQYF
TRBV4-1,.,TRBD1,TRBJ1-2,TGCGCCAGCAGCCAAGTTTATGGGGACAGGGGCGATGGCTACACCTTC,CASSQVYGDRGDGYTF
TRBV7-9,.,.,TRBJ2-7,TGTGCCAGCAGCTTAATTGGGGACACCTACGAGCAGTACTTC,CASSLIGDTYEQYF
TRBV11-3,few,.,TRBJ2-2,TGTGCCAGCAGCTTAGATGGGGCAGGGGAACGAAACGGGGAGCTGTTTTTT,CASSLDGAGERNGELFF
TRBV6-5,.,.,TRBJ2-4,TGTGCCAGCAGTCCCCGAGGGGGGGGGAACATTCAGTACTTC,CASSPRGGGNIQYF
TRBV5-1,.,TRBD1,TRBJ1-4,TGCGCCAGCAGCGGTGGACAGGGGGGAGAAAAACTGTTTTTT,CASSGGQGGEKLFF